A single sample gave rise to the 2 T cell receptor beta chains below, sequenced in a study of T cells after yellow fever vaccination. TCRdb passed the 5' RACE reads through MiXCR, listing each CDR3 protein once. Of 150,000 to 200,000 distinct CDR3 sequences in the sample, roughly 8.8% were seen once. The sample in question was CD8+ T cells sorted from PBMCs, obtained 45 days after the yellow fever booster vaccination. The receptors originated from a man in his late teens or twenties who received the YFV17D yellow fever vaccine.

The chain carries TRBV4-3 and TRBJ1-5, with no clear D. The CDR3 totals 15 residues. Trimming cost V 0 bases and J 4 bases, with 10 bases left between them. Per the germline V gene, CDR1 is LGHNA and CDR2 is YSLEER. This chain's CDR3 is CASSQDSEGNQPQHF. The CDR3 DNA reads TGCGCCAGCAGCCAAGATTCTGAGGGAAATCAGCCCCAGCATTTT.

This clonotype has a count of ten or more. The chain combines TRBV7-2 with TRBJ2-4; no definite D call. CDR1 SGHTA and CDR2 FQGNSA come from the germline V gene. The CDR3 sequence is 15 residues long. V was trimmed by 1 base and J by 1 base, leaving 8 bases between them. CDR3 bases: TGTGCCAGCAGCTTAGACCCGTCGGCCAAAAACATTCAGTACTTC. Translated: CASSLDPSAKNIQYF.